A single sample is the source of the 24 T cell receptor beta chains below, sequenced in a study of cytomegalovirus exposure and HLA in healthy donors. Amplification used 60 Vbeta primers and 13 Jbeta primers. Profiling relied on immunoSEQ multiplex PCR, and the TCRdb table lists in-frame clones only, not all of them. Altogether roughly 250,000 clones are present, 80% being singletons, with the ten largest covering 0.3%. Sequenced sample: PBMCs. Receptors were obtained from a girl aged 2-10 years in good health and CMV-seronegative.

Concerning this clone: Other DNA sequences of this sample code for an identical CDR3. The rearrangement links TRBV19 to TRBJ1-5; TRBD1 matches 7 bases. The V gene end was trimmed by 5 bases and the J gene end by 5 bases; junction bases not matched to a gene: 6. CDR3 size: 14 residues. CDR1 is LNHDA and CDR2 is SQIVND in the germline V gene (reference sequence). The CDR3 DNA is TGTGCCAGTAGTCTAAGGGGGCCCGATCAGCCCCAGCATTTT. This gives the protein CASSLRGPDQPQHF.

This clone was seen only once. This chain connects TRBV5-1 to TRBJ1-2, with D possibly TRBD1 on 5 matching bases. Trimming left V 1 base short and J 7 bases short, with 20 bases between. Germline V gene sequence: CDR1 SGHRS, CDR2 YFSETQ. The CDR3 consists of 16 residues. The CDR3 DNA sequence: TGCGCCAGCAGCTTGAACTGGGCAGGGAAATTACGTGGCTACACCTTC. Translating gives CASSLNWAGKLRGYTF.

The genes are TRBV11-2 and TRBJ2-5, with TRBD1 as a possible D gene (6 bases). V was cut by 5 bases and J by 1 base, with 11 bases left in between. The CDR3 consists of 14 residues. Germline V CDR1 and CDR2: SGHAT, FQNNGV. This chain's CDR3 is CASSTGQPQETQYF. The CDR3 DNA follows: TGTGCCAGCAGCACCGGACAGCCCCAAGAGACCCAGTACTTC.

This clone was picked up a small number of times. The chain uses TRBV7-6 and TRBJ2-1; TRBD2 is a possible D gene (6 bases). The CDR3 extends over 14 amino acids. Germline-derived CDR1 and CDR2 are SGHVS and FNYEAQ. V was shortened by 5 bases and J by 6 bases, with 14 bases between the two germline ends. The CDR3: CASSTTSLSNEQFF. CDR3 in DNA: TGTGCCAGCAGCACCACTAGCTTGTCCAATGAGCAGTTCTTC.

The chain employs TRBV5-6 and TRBJ2-5; 7 bases map to TRBD2. The J segment lost 9 bases and the V segment lost 1 base, leaving 18 bases of the junction unmatched. This CDR3 is 17 amino acids long. Germline V lookup: CDR1 SGHDT, CDR2 YYEEEE. The CDR3 loop reads CASSLNYGEGLSLSQYF. CDR3 nucleotide sequence: TGTGCCAGCAGCTTGAATTATGGGGAGGGCCTAAGTCTTTCCCAGTACTTC.

This clone appeared once. J is TRBJ2-1 and V is TRBV7-9, with 16 bases aligning to TRBD2. In germline, CDR1 is SEHNR, CDR2 FQNEAQ (reference sequence). The J segment lost 2 bases and the V segment lost 5 bases, leaving 6 bases of the junction unmatched. The CDR3 spans 18 residues. CDR3 coding DNA: TGTGCCAGCAGCCTTTCCGGGACTAGCGGGAGGGCCTACAATGAGCAGTTCTTC. Amino acid sequence: CASSLSGTSGRAYNEQFF.

The gene calls are TRBV6-1 and TRBJ2-5; maybe TRBD1 (6 bases). Germline V gives CDR1 MNHNS, CDR2 SASEGT. Trimming stripped 2 bases from V and 0 bases from J, with 10 bases between. This CDR3 spans 15 amino acids. CDR3 residues: CASSEWGQYQETQYF. DNA for the CDR3: TGTGCCAGCAGTGAATGGGGGCAGTACCAAGAGACCCAGTACTTC.

The V call is TRBV7-9, the J call TRBJ2-1; 7 bases agree with TRBD2. CDR1 SEHNR and CDR2 FQNEAQ come from the germline V gene (reference sequence). V was pared by 11 bases and J by 4 bases, with 11 bases of the junction left unmatched. The CDR3 loop spans 14 amino acids. The CDR3 sequence is CASGTGTTYNEQFF. In nucleotides, the CDR3 is TGTGCCTCGGGGACCGGGACTACATACAATGAGCAGTTCTTC.

This chain joins TRBV28 and TRBJ2-5; TRBD2 is a possible D gene (5 bases). V was trimmed by 4 bases and J by 3 bases, leaving 18 bases between them. The CDR3 has 16 residues. Germline values: CDR1 MDHEN, CDR2 SYDVKM. The CDR3 reads CASSSLDGIPKETQYF. The CDR3 DNA follows: TGTGCCAGCAGTTCACTGGACGGGATCCCTAAAGAGACCCAGTACTTC.

The chain joins TRBV10-3 to TRBJ1-2; D ambiguous. V was cut by 6 bases and J by 7 bases, with 18 bases left in between. Germline values: CDR1 ENHRY, CDR2 SYGVKD. CDR3 length equals 14 residues. The CDR3 DNA sequence: TGTGCCATCAGCGACCGGGAATCCAAGGGTGGCTACACCTTC. Protein sequence: CAISDRESKGGYTF.

The chain's CDR3 is CASSQDYLDRHYEQYF. CDR3 nucleotide sequence: TGTGCCAGCAGCCAAGATTATTTAGACAGACACTACGAGCAGTACTTC. The genes are TRBV14 and TRBJ2-5, with D perhaps TRBD1 (5 bases). TRBJ2-7 matches the DNA end more closely, so the J call is doubtful. Germline lookup yields CDR1 SGHDN and CDR2 FVKESK. The CDR3 loop spans 16 amino acids.

This clone was seen just once. This rearrangement joins TRBV19 to TRBJ2-2; D is possibly TRBD2 (7 bases). V was trimmed by 3 bases and J by 6 bases, leaving 14 bases between them. The CDR3 has 15 amino acids. Germline V gene data show CDR1 as LNHDA and CDR2 as SQIVND (reference sequence). The CDR3 protein is CASSMGRGYAGELFF. The CDR3 nucleotides are TGTGCCAGTAGTATGGGGAGGGGGTACGCCGGGGAGCTGTTTTTT.

Only a few counts were recorded for this clone. This chain uses TRBV19 with TRBJ1-1; 11 bases line up with TRBD1. This CDR3 has 14 amino acids. Trimming at V came to 7 bases and at J to 5 bases, leaving 6 bases not matched to a gene. CDR1 and CDR2 (germline): LNHDA, SQIVND (reference sequence). As DNA, the CDR3 is TGTGCCAGTACCTCCTGGGACAGGGGGACTGAAGCTTTCTTT. This codes for CASTSWDRGTEAFF.

CDR3 coding DNA: TGTGCCAGCAGTGGCACCGACAGGTCCCAGCCCCAGCATTTT. This encodes CASSGTDRSQPQHF. This chain links TRBV2 with TRBJ1-5; a possible D gene is TRBD1 (6 bases). The V end lost 4 bases, the J end lost 7 bases, and 14 bases lay between the germline ends. The CDR3 contains 14 residues. The germline V gene has CDR1 SNHLY and CDR2 FYNNEI.

The chain recombines TRBV29-1 with TRBJ1-5; D is perhaps TRBD1 (5 bases). Germline loops: CDR1 SQVTM, CDR2 ANQGSEA. Trimming cost V 4 bases and J 6 bases, with 10 bases left between them. The CDR3 consists of 12 residues. Here the CDR3 DNA reads TGCAGCGTTGCCAGGGAAGGTCAGCCCCAGCATTTT. Translating gives CSVAREGQPQHF.

This clone was picked up one time. J is TRBJ1-4 and V is TRBV6-6; TRBD1 matches at 7 bases. In germline, CDR1 is MNHNY, CDR2 SVGAGI (reference sequence). The ends lost 2 bases at V and 12 bases at J; junction bases unmatched: 9. The CDR3 is 14 residues long. The CDR3 here is CASSYDEGGGQLFF. CDR3 sequence (DNA): TGTGCCAGCAGTTACGATGAAGGGGGCGGTCAACTGTTTTTT.

The CDR3 protein is CASSPLGEGRSVEQFF. The CDR3 coding sequence is TGTGCCAGCTCACCTCTTGGAGAGGGCAGGTCTGTTGAGCAGTTCTTC. The V and J genes are TRBV18 and TRBJ2-1; maybe TRBD2 (5 bases). CDR1 and CDR2 from the germline V gene are KGHSH and LQKENI. The CDR3 spans 16 residues. The V end lost 3 bases, the J end lost 9 bases, and 21 bases lay between the germline ends.

V and J are TRBV13 and TRBJ1-3; TRBD1 might be the D (6 bases). The germline CDR1 and CDR2 sequences are PRHDT and FYEKMQ (reference sequence). Trimming shortened V by 8 bases and J by 0 bases, and 17 bases separated the two germline ends. The CDR3 has 16 residues. CDR3 bases: TGTGCCAGCCGGAGACTACAGGGTCCCTCTGGAAACACCATATATTTT. Its protein is CASRRLQGPSGNTIYF.

This clone was detected a few times. The junction shows a germline mismatch at one end, possibly a read error. The chain couples TRBV7-9 to TRBJ2-7; weak D call: TRBD1 (5 bases). Germline lookup yields CDR1 SEHNR and CDR2 FQNEAQ (reference sequence). The CDR3 contains 15 residues. The CDR3 DNA sequence: TGTTCCAGCAGCCTAGTACAGGTGGGGCCTAACGAGCAGTACTTC. Its protein product is CSSSLVQVGPNEQYF.

V usage is TRBV7-9 and J usage is TRBJ1-1; D remains ambiguous. Germline V gene lookup returns CDR1 SEHNR and CDR2 FQNEAQ (reference sequence). The CDR3 sequence is 12 residues long. The V and J ends lost 4 bases and 8 bases respectively, with 11 bases between them. Written as DNA, the CDR3 is TGTGCCAGCAGCTCCCGGGTGCTGGAAGCTTTCTTT. As protein: CASSSRVLEAFF.

In DNA, the CDR3 is TGTGCCAGCTCACCTACTAGCGACGAGCAGTACTTC. Its translation is CASSPTSDEQYF. The chain joins TRBV18 to TRBJ2-7, with 7 nucleotides matching TRBD2. The V segment lost 3 bases and the J segment 5 bases; nucleotides outside the gene matches: 1. Germline lookup yields CDR1 KGHSH and CDR2 LQKENI. CDR3 size: 12 residues.

The rearrangement joins TRBV6-1 to TRBJ1-1; perhaps TRBD1 as D (6 bases). Germline V CDR1 and CDR2: MNHNS, SASEGT. The CDR3 extends over 15 amino acids. The V end was cut by 4 bases, the J end by 0 bases, with 12 bases between. The CDR3 DNA sequence: TGTGCCAGCAGTGGACACCAGGGGATGAACACTGAAGCTTTCTTT. This sequence encodes CASSGHQGMNTEAFF.

The genes are TRBV25-1 and TRBJ1-6; a possible D gene is TRBD1 (5 bases). The CDR3 runs to 15 residues. Trimming took off 5 bases at V and 6 bases at J, with 14 bases between the two ends. The germline V gene encodes CDR1 MGHDK and CDR2 SYGVNS. The CDR3 loop reads CASSNIRGANSPLHF. CDR3 in DNA: TGTGCCAGCAGTAACATTAGGGGTGCTAATTCACCCCTCCACTTT.

The CDR3 DNA sequence: TGCACCCCACGGGGGTCCTACGAGCAGTACTTC. This translates into CTPRGSYEQYF. The chain couples TRBV29-1 to TRBJ2-7; a weak D match, TRBD2 (6 bases). The CDR3 has 11 residues. Germline V gives CDR1 SQVTM, CDR2 ANQGSEA.